This T cell receptor beta chain derives from a study of blood T cell repertoires in COVID-19. Germline V gene data show CDR1 as LGHDT and CDR2 as YNNKEL (reference sequence). The CDR3 runs to 16 residues. V was pared by 0 bases and J by 5 bases, with 13 bases between. Produced via immunoSEQ multiplex PCR; TCRdb's table is partial and in-frame only. The profile shows about 260,000 clones, around four fifths of them singletons. This chain links TRBV3-1 (or the pseudogene TRBV3-2) with TRBJ1-4, with a tentative D call TRBD1 (6 bases). The receptor was derived from a woman aged 45-65 years who had recovered from COVID-19. Material: peripheral blood. CDR3 nucleotides: TGTGCCAGCAGCCAAGAGGGCAGGGGCTGGAATGAAAAACTGTTTTTT. This gives the protein CASSQEGRGWNEKLFF.